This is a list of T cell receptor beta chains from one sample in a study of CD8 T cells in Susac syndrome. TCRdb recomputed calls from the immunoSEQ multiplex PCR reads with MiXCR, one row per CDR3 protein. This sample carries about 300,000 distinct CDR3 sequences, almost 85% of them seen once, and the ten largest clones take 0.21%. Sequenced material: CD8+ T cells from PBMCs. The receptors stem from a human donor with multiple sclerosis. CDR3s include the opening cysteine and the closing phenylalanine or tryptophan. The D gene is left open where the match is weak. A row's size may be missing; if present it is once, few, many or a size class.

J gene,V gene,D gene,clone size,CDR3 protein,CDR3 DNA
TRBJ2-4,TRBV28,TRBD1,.,CASTNRDRVTFQYF,TGTGCCAGCACCAACCGGGACAGGGTCACTTTTCAGTACTTC
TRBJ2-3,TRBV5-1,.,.,CASTKIGTSTDTQYF,TGCGCCAGCACGAAAATAGGGACTAGCACAGATACGCAGTATTTT
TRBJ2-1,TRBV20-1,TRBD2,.,CSETSGNNEQFF,TGCAGTGAGACTAGCGGTAACAATGAGCAGTTCTTC
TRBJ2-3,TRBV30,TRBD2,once,CAWRGRGGRWDTQYF,TGTGCCTGGAGGGGAAGAGGCGGGAGATGGGATACGCAGTATTTT
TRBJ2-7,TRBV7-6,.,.,CASSLTGTGDEQYF,TGTGCCAGCAGCTTGACAGGAACCGGGGACGAGCAGTACTTC
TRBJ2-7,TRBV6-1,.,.,CASSSSGPTYEQYF,TGTGCCAGCAGTTCGTCCGGTCCGACCTACGAGCAGTACTTC
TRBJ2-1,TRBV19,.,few,CASSIQGPYNEQFF,TGTGCCAGTAGTATCCAGGGCCCCTACAATGAGCAGTTCTTC
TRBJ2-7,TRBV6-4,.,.,CAKYPYEQYF,TGTGCCAAGTACCCCTACGAGCAGTACTTC
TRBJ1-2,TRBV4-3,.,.,CASSQVAGTNYGYTF,TGCGCCAGCAGCCAAGTAGCCGGGACTAACTATGGCTACACCTTC
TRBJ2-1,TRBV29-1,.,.,CSVGGASGAIYNEQFF,TGCAGCGTTGGGGGGGCTAGCGGAGCTATCTACAATGAGCAGTTCTTC
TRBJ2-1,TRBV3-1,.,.,CASSQGWGRSYNEQFF,TGTGCCAGCAGCCAAGGGTGGGGACGCTCCTACAATGAGCAGTTCTTC
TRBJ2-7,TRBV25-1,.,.,CASSEWAGGVGNEQYF,TGTGCCAGCAGTGAATGGGCCGGCGGGGTGGGGAACGAGCAGTACTTC